What follows are 9 T cell receptor beta chains derived from one specimen sequenced in a study of human T cells and chemical hapten exposure. TCRdb itself ran the RACE reads through MiXCR, one entry per CDR3 protein. Of more than 80,000 distinct CDR3 sequences detected, around 7.8% appear once; the ten largest clones hold roughly 1.6%. As for time point: patch test 1, 2 weeks after DPC sensitization. Indicated treatment: therapeutic diphenylcyclopropenone sensitization with weekly scalp DPC. The sequencing here drew on whole blood, taken in connection with sensitization to the hapten diphenylcyclopropenone (DPC). All receptors derive from a woman in her 30s with alopecia areata. Some clones in this sample may be carry-over from other donors' samples.

The chain joins TRBV5-1 to TRBJ1-2, with D unclear. The CDR3 is made up of 15 amino acids. The V end lost 0 bases, the J end lost 4 bases, and 13 bases lay between the germline ends. Germline lookup yields CDR1 SGHRS and CDR2 YFSETQ. The CDR3 DNA is TGCGCCAGCAGCTTGGGGGATGTGGCGGGCTATGGCTACACCTTC. Protein: CASSLGDVAGYGYTF.

The V and J genes are TRBV7-9 and TRBJ1-1; D call uncertain. Germline V gives CDR1 SEHNR, CDR2 FQNEAQ (reference sequence). This CDR3 comprises 13 residues. With 5 bases removed from V and 11 bases from J, the gap between germline ends came to 18 bases. CDR3 in DNA: TGTGCCAGCAGCACCCCAAGCTCCGAGAGGGCTTTCTTT. Residues: CASSTPSSERAFF.

Ten or more counts support this clonotype. The V gene is TRBV20-1, the J gene TRBJ1-1; possibly TRBD1 for D (6 bases). The germline gives CDR1 DFQATT, CDR2 SNEGSKA (reference sequence). This CDR3 spans 12 amino acids. V lost 4 bases and J 4 bases, leaving 10 bases between the germline ends. CDR3 bases: TGCAGTGCTAACCAGGGGACCACTGAAGCTTTCTTT. Translated, it gives CSANQGTTEAFF.

This clonotype appeared a few times. CDR3 sequence reads: CASSKTGGTEAFF. The CDR3 DNA sequence: TGTGCCAGCAGCAAAACCGGGGGCACTGAAGCTTTCTTT. The chain employs TRBV12-3 or TRBV12-4 and TRBJ1-1, with D perhaps TRBD1 (5 bases). The V end lost 6 bases, the J end lost 4 bases, and 12 bases lay between the germline ends. CDR3 length equals 13 residues.

This clonotype has just a few counts. The V gene is TRBV14, the J gene TRBJ2-5; D may be TRBD2 (7 bases). V lost 3 bases and J 2 bases, leaving 13 bases between the germline ends. Germline CDR1 is SGHDN and CDR2 is FVKESK. The CDR3 loop spans 15 amino acids. The CDR3 spells CASSQTGGIQETQYF. The CDR3 nucleotides are TGTGCCAGCAGCCAGACGGGGGGCATACAAGAGACCCAGTACTTC.

Ten or more counts support this clonotype. The chain is built from TRBV20-1 and TRBJ1-2; unclear D gene. Germline loops: CDR1 DFQATT, CDR2 SNEGSKA (reference sequence). The CDR3 length is 14 residues. V was cut by 0 bases and J by 10 bases, with 18 bases left in between. The CDR3 protein is CSARDRKFIRAYTF. As DNA, the CDR3 is TGCAGTGCTAGAGATAGAAAGTTCATCCGCGCCTACACCTTC.

This clonotype was counted at least ten times. The V call is TRBV6-5, the J call TRBJ1-1; D ambiguous. The germline gives CDR1 MNHEY, CDR2 SVGAGI. The CDR3 totals 13 residues. V lost 6 bases to trimming and J lost 7 bases, with 15 bases between them. The CDR3 is CASSPFSAVEAFF. The CDR3 DNA follows: TGTGCCAGCAGCCCATTTTCGGCAGTTGAAGCTTTCTTT.

The V gene is TRBV12-3 or TRBV12-4, the J gene TRBJ2-7; D perhaps matches TRBD1 (5 bases). CDR3 length: 12 amino acids. V shed 6 bases and J shed 1 base, with 7 bases lying between them. The CDR3 DNA follows: TGTGCCAGCAGCGGACAATCCTACGAGCAGTACTTC. Its protein product is CASSGQSYEQYF.

Only a few counts were recorded for this clonotype. This chain joins TRBV5-1 and TRBJ2-3, with 7 bases that match TRBD1. CDR1 and CDR2 from the germline V gene are SGHRS and YFSETQ. V trimming: 0 bases; J trimming: 0 bases; junction bases outside the gene matches: 7. This CDR3 has 17 amino acids. The CDR3 DNA follows: TGCGCCAGCAGCTTGGTTCCGGGACAGAGCAGCACAGATACGCAGTATTTT. Amino acids: CASSLVPGQSSTDTQYF.